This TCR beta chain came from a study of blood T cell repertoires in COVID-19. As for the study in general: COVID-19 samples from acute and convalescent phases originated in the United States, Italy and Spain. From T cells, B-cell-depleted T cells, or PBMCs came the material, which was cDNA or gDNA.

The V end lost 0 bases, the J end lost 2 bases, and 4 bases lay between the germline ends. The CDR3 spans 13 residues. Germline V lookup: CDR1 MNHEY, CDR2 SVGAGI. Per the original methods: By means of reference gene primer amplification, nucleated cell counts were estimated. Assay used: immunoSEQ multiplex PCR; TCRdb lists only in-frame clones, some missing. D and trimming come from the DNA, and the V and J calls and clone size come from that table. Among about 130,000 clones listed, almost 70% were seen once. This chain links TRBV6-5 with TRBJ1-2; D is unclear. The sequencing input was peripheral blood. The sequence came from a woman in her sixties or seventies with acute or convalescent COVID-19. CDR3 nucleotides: TGTGCCAGCAGTTACTCCGTAAACTATGGCTACACCTTC. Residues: CASSYSVNYGYTF.